One and the same sample provided the 20 T cell receptor beta chains below, sequenced in a study of lymphopenia after photon versus proton radiotherapy. TCRdb's copy holds only in-frame clones and misses some; the assay was immunoSEQ multiplex PCR. The sample shows 45,000 to 65,000 clones, around 82% of them seen only once. Specimen: peripheral blood, collected from a patient treated with photon-based radiotherapy. The source of these receptors is a man in his forties or fifties with gastric cancer.

A single count supports this clone. The gene calls are TRBV6-1 and TRBJ2-1; perhaps D is TRBD1 or TRBD2 (5 bases each). V was trimmed by 5 bases and J by 5 bases, leaving 16 bases between them. Germline V gene sequence: CDR1 MNHNS, CDR2 SASEGT. CDR3 size: 15 residues. The CDR3 reads CASSRETGPNNEQFF. CDR3 DNA: TGTGCCAGCAGTAGGGAGACGGGACCAAACAATGAGCAGTTCTTC.

The chain links TRBV28 to TRBJ2-5, with TRBD2 matching over 15 bases. With V trimmed by 5 bases and J by 5 bases, 12 bases remained unmatched. The CDR3 covers 18 residues. Germline loops: CDR1 MDHEN, CDR2 SYDVKM. CDR3 bases: TGTGCCAGCAGTCAAGGTCCGGGACTAGCGGGAGGTGAGGAGACCCAGTACTTC. Its translation is CASSQGPGLAGGEETQYF.

This chain links TRBV4-1 with TRBJ2-5, with a possible D match to TRBD2 (6 bases). V lost 4 bases and J lost 4, with 10 bases in between. The CDR3 is 13 amino acids. Germline V CDR1 and CDR2: MGHRA, YSYEKL. In DNA, the CDR3 is TGCGCCAGCAGCCCCGGGACTTTAGAGACCCAGTACTTC. Translating gives CASSPGTLETQYF.

V usage is TRBV11-2 and J usage is TRBJ2-5, with 13 bases aligning to TRBD2. In germline, CDR1 is SGHAT, CDR2 FQNNGV. Trimming at V came to 5 bases and at J to 5 bases, leaving 5 bases not matched to a gene. This CDR3 spans 15 amino acids. Here the CDR3 reads CASSPGLAGAETQYF. The CDR3 DNA reads TGTGCCAGCAGCCCAGGACTAGCGGGAGCCGAGACCCAGTACTTC.

The chain combines TRBV15 with TRBJ2-3; unclear D gene. The V gene lost 2 bases and the J gene lost 1 base, with 4 bases spanning the gap. This CDR3 comprises 13 residues. Germline loops: CDR1 LNHNV, CDR2 YYDKDF (reference sequence). The CDR3 here is CATSRWGTDTQYF. CDR3 DNA sequence: TGTGCCACCAGCAGATGGGGCACAGATACGCAGTATTTT.

This rearrangement joins TRBV27 to TRBJ2-3; D ambiguous. CDR3 length equals 15 residues. The ends were cut back, 6 bases at V and 0 bases at J, with 13 bases in the middle. Germline V gives CDR1 MNHEY, CDR2 SMNVEV (reference sequence). CDR3 sequence: CASSPEVISTDTQYF. As DNA, the CDR3 is TGTGCCAGCAGCCCAGAGGTCATTAGCACAGATACGCAGTATTTT.

V usage is TRBV5-1 and J usage is TRBJ2-1; no clear D gene. CDR3 length: 18 residues. V lost 0 bases to trimming and J lost 0 bases, with 16 bases between them. Germline CDR1 and CDR2: SGHRS and YFSETQ. CDR3 region: CASSLGYADLSSYNEQFF. The CDR3 DNA reads as TGCGCCAGCAGCTTGGGCTACGCAGACCTTAGCTCCTACAATGAGCAGTTCTTC.

The V call is TRBV9, the J call TRBJ2-7, with a tentative D call TRBD2 (5 bases). This CDR3 is 13 amino acids long. Germline V gene sequence: CDR1 SGDLS, CDR2 YYNGEE. Trimming took 5 bases from V and 6 from J, leaving 15 bases between them. CDR3 residues: CASSQATAGEQYF. The CDR3 DNA reads as TGTGCCAGCAGTCAAGCTACGGCGGGCGAGCAGTACTTC.

The CDR3 DNA sequence: TGCGCCAGCAGTAGTCGTACTAGCGGGAACACCGGGGAGCTGTTTTTT. This gives the protein CASSSRTSGNTGELFF. The chain carries TRBV10-1 and TRBJ2-2; TRBD2 matches 8 bases. V lost 5 bases to trimming and J lost 1 base; unmatched junction nucleotides: 6. The germline V gene has CDR1 WNHNN and CDR2 SYGVQD (reference sequence). This CDR3 has 16 residues.

The V gene is TRBV15, the J gene TRBJ1-1, with 11 nucleotides matching TRBD1. The V gene's germline CDR1 is LNHNV and CDR2 YYDKDF (reference sequence). This CDR3 is built from 17 residues. V lost 0 bases and J lost 5; bases outside the gene matches: 8. The CDR3 reads CATSREGTGGRRTEAFF. The CDR3 DNA reads as TGTGCCACCAGCAGAGAGGGGACAGGGGGTAGGAGAACTGAAGCTTTCTTT.

This sequence joins TRBV28 and TRBJ2-3; a weak D match, TRBD2 (5 bases). This CDR3 region has 14 residues. Germline CDR1 and CDR2: MDHEN and SYDVKM. Trimming took off 3 bases at V and 1 base at J, with 8 bases between the two ends. CDR3 residues: CASSFISGTDTQYF. The CDR3 DNA follows: TGTGCCAGCAGTTTTATTAGCGGCACAGATACGCAGTATTTT.

The rearrangement uses TRBV28 and TRBJ2-7, with 12 nucleotides matching TRBD2. The CDR3 extends over 14 amino acids. Germline trimming cut 6 bases from V and 5 bases from J; bases unmatched to any gene: 5. Per the germline V gene, CDR1 is MDHEN and CDR2 is SYDVKM. As DNA, the CDR3 is TGTGCCAGCAGAGAGACTAGCGGGAGAGACGAGCAGTACTTC. This codes for CASRETSGRDEQYF. Together with reference TRBV28 and TRBJ2-7, the CDR3 gives the full variable domain: DVKVTQSSRYLVKRTGEKVFLECVQDMDHENMFWYRQDPGLGLRLIYFSYDVKMKEKGDIPEGYSVSREKKERFSLILESASTNQTSMYLCASRETSGRDEQYFGPGTRLTVT.

The chain uses TRBV4-1 and TRBJ2-1; tentative D call: TRBD2 (6 bases). Germline V gene data show CDR1 as MGHRA and CDR2 as YSYEKL. Trimming removed 0 bases from V and 0 bases from J, with 15 bases in between. This CDR3 has 18 amino acids. In DNA, the CDR3 is TGCGCCAGCAGCCAAGAACGGGGGTTCGAAGGCTCCTACAATGAGCAGTTCTTC. Translating gives CASSQERGFEGSYNEQFF.

J is TRBJ1-2 and V is TRBV14, with TRBD1 as a possible D gene (6 bases). Trimming took off 2 bases at V and 8 bases at J, with 12 bases between the two ends. The CDR3 sequence is 13 residues long. Germline lookup yields CDR1 SGHDN and CDR2 FVKESK. CDR3 coding DNA: TGTGCCAGCAGCCAACAGACAGGTACCGGCTACACCTTC. This codes for CASSQQTGTGYTF.

The V gene is TRBV14, the J gene TRBJ2-7; 10 bases align to TRBD1. CDR3 size: 14 residues. Germline V gene data show CDR1 as SGHDN and CDR2 as FVKESK. V dropped 1 base and J dropped 9; count of bases not matched to a gene: 6. CDR3 amino acids: CASSQGGQGRSQYF. In DNA form, the CDR3 reads TGTGCCAGCAGCCAAGGGGGACAGGGGAGGTCGCAGTACTTC.

The CDR3 loop is CASSYSGQGETQYF. Written as DNA, the CDR3 is TGTGCCAGCAGTTACTCGGGACAGGGAGAGACCCAGTACTTC. The chain links TRBV6-5 to TRBJ2-5; TRBD1 matches at 9 bases. J was trimmed by 4 bases and V by 0 bases; bases with no gene match: 0. Germline V CDR1 and CDR2: MNHEY, SVGAGI. The CDR3 extends over 14 amino acids.

This clone was seen a single time. The chain uses TRBV19 and TRBJ2-3; the D gene is possibly TRBD2 (6 bases). The V end lost 7 bases, the J end lost 6 bases, and 20 bases lay between the germline ends. CDR3 length equals 15 residues. Germline CDR1 is LNHDA and CDR2 is SQIVND (reference sequence). The CDR3 sequence: CASIRRSGGVDTQYF. CDR3 sequence (DNA): TGTGCCAGTATTAGGAGGAGCGGAGGGGTGGATACGCAGTATTTT.

This chain connects TRBV10-2 to TRBJ2-5; D might be TRBD1 (5 bases). This CDR3 has 15 amino acids. Trimming took off 3 bases at V and 2 bases at J, with 13 bases between the two ends. Germline V gives CDR1 WSHSY, CDR2 SAAADI. This CDR3 is CASSERGAIQETQYF. The CDR3 DNA follows: TGCGCCAGCAGTGAAAGGGGCGCGATTCAAGAGACCCAGTACTTC.

The V gene is TRBV28, the J gene TRBJ1-1; the D gene is possibly TRBD1 (6 bases). V was shortened by 2 bases and J by 11 bases, with 12 bases between the two germline ends. The CDR3 has 12 amino acids. The V gene's germline CDR1 is MDHEN and CDR2 SYDVKM. The CDR3 is CASSLQGRRAFF. CDR3 DNA: TGTGCCAGCAGTTTACAGGGGCGTCGGGCTTTCTTT.

This clone appeared once. This sequence joins TRBV27 and TRBJ2-7; the match to TRBD2 covers 7 bases. The CDR3 has 15 amino acids. CDR1 and CDR2 from the germline V gene are MNHEY and SMNVEV (reference sequence). J gave up 2 bases and V 3 bases, and 7 bases lay outside the gene matches. The CDR3 nucleotides are TGTGCCAGCAGTTTTCGGGGGGTTGCCCCCTACGAGCAGTACTTC. Translating it yields CASSFRGVAPYEQYF.